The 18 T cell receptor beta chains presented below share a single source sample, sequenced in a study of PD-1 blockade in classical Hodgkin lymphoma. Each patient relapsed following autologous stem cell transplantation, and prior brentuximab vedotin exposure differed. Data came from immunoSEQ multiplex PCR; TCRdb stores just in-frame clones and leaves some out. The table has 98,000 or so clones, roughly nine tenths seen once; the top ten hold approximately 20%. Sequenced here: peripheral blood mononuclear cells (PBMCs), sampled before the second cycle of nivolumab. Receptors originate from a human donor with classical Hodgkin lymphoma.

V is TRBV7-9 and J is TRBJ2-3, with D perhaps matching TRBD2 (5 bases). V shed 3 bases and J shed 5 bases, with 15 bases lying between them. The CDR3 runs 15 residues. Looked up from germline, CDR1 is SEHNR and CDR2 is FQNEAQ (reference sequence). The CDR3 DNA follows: TGTGCCAGCAGCTTTCTCTCGAGGGATAGAGATACGCAGTATTTT. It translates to CASSFLSRDRDTQYF.

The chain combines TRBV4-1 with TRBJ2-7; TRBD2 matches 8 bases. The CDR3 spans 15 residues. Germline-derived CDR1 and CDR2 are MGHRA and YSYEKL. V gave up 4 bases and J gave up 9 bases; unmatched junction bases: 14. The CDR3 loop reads CASSPQRSGSDGQYF. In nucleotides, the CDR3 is TGCGCCAGCAGCCCCCAGCGCAGCGGGAGCGACGGGCAGTACTTC.

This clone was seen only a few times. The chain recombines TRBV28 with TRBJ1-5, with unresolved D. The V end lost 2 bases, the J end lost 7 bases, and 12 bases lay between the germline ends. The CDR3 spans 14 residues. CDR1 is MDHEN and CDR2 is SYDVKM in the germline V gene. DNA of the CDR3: TGTGCCAGCAGTTTACCGTCGGTTGAGCAGCCCCAGCATTTT. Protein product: CASSLPSVEQPQHF.

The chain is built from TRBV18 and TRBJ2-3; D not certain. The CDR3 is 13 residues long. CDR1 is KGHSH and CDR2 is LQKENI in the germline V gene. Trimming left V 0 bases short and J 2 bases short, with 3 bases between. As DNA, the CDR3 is TGTGCCAGCTCACCACCGAACACAGATACGCAGTATTTT. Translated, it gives CASSPPNTDTQYF.

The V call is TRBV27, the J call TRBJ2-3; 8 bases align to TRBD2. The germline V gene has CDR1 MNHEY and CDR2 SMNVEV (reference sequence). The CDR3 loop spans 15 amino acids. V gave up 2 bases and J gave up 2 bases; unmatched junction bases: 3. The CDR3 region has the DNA TGTGCCAGCAGTTTAGTTAGCGGGGTCACAGATACGCAGTATTTT. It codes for CASSLVSGVTDTQYF.

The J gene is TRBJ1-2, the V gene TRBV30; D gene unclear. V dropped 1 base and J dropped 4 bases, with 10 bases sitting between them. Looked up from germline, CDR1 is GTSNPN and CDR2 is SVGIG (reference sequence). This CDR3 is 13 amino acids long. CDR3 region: CAWSGGNRYGYTF. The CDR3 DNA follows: TGTGCCTGGAGTGGAGGGAATCGCTATGGCTACACCTTC.

CDR3 sequence: CASSPSAVGPQHF. The DNA for the CDR3 is TGTGCCAGCTCACCATCTGCGGTTGGGCCCCAGCATTTT. The J gene is TRBJ1-5, the V gene TRBV18; no firm D call. There are 13 residues in the CDR3. V lost 2 bases to trimming and J lost 9 bases, with 11 bases between them. Germline CDR1 reads KGHSH; CDR2 reads LQKENI.

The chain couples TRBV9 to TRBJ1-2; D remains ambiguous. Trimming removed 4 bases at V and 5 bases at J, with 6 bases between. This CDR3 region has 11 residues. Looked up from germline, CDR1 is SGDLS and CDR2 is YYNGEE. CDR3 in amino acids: CASSSVYGYTF. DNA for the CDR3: TGTGCCAGCAGCTCCGTATATGGCTACACCTTC.

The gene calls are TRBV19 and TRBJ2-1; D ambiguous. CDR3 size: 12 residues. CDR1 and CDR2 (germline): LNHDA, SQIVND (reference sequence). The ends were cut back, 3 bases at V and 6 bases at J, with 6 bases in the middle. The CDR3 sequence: CASSIGANEQFF. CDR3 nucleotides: TGTGCCAGTAGTATTGGTGCCAATGAGCAGTTCTTC.

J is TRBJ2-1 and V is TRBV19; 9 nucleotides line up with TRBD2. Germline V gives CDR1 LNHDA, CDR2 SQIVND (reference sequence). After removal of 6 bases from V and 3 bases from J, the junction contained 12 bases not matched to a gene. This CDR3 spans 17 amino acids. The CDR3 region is CASRSNRLAGFYNEQFF. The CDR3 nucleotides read TGTGCCAGTAGATCCAATAGGCTAGCGGGATTCTACAATGAGCAGTTCTTC.

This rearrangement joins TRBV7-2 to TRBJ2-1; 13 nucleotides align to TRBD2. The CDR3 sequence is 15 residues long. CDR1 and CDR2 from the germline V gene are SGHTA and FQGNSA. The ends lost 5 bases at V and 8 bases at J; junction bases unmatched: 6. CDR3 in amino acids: CASSPRTSGSHEQFF. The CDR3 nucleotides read TGTGCCAGCAGCCCCCGGACTAGCGGGAGTCATGAGCAGTTCTTC.

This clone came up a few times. CDR3 bases: TGCGCCAGCAGCGTCGCCGGGACAGGAGCCTACAATGAGCAGTTCTTC. It encodes CASSVAGTGAYNEQFF. The chain joins TRBV4-1 to TRBJ2-1; TRBD1 matches 8 bases. J was trimmed by 2 bases and V by 5 bases; bases with no gene match: 8. Germline V gene data show CDR1 as MGHRA and CDR2 as YSYEKL. CDR3 length: 16 amino acids.

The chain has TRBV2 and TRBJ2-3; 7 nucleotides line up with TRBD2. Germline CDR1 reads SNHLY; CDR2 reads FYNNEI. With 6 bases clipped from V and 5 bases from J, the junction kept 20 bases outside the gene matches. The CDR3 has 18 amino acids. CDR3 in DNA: TGTGCCAGCAGCCCCTCCTACCTAGCGGAAGATTCGGGAGATACGCAGTATTTT. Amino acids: CASSPSYLAEDSGDTQYF. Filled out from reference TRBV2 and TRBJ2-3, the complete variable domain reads EPEVTQTPSHQVTQMGQEVILRCVPISNHLYFYWYRQILGQKVEFLVSFYNNEISEKSEIFDDQFSVERPDGSNFTLKIRSTKLEDSAMYFCASSPSYLAEDSGDTQYFGPGTRLTVL.

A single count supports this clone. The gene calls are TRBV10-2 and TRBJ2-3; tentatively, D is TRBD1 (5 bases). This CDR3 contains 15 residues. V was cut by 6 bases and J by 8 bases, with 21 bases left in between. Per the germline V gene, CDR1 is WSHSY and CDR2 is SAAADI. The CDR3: CASSPVAGIQGTQYF. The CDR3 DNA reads TGCGCCAGCAGCCCCGTTGCTGGTATTCAGGGTACGCAGTATTTT.

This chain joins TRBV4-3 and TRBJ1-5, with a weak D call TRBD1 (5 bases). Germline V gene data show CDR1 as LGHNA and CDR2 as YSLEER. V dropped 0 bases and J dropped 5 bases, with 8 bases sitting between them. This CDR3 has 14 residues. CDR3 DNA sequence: TGCGCCAGCAGCCAAGATCGAGGGGATCAGCCCCAGCATTTT. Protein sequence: CASSQDRGDQPQHF.

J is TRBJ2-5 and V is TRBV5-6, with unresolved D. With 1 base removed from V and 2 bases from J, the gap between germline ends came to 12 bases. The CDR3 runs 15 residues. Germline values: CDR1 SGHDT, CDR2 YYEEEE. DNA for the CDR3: TGTGCCAGCAGCTTGTCGGGTGTCTTGCAAGAGACCCAGTACTTC. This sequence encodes CASSLSGVLQETQYF.

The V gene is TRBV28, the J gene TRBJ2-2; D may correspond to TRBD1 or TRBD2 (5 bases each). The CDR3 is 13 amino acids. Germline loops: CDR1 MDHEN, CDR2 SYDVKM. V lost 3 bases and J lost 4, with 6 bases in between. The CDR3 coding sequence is TGTGCCAGCAGTTTCGGGGCCACCGGGGAGCTGTTTTTT. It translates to CASSFGATGELFF.

CDR3 loop: CASSRDLQSSGANVLTF. The DNA for the CDR3 is TGTGCCAGCAGTAGGGACCTCCAGAGCTCTGGGGCCAACGTCCTGACTTTC. The chain couples TRBV27 to TRBJ2-6; possibly TRBD1 or TRBD2 for D (5 bases each). V was clipped by 5 bases and J by 0 bases, with 14 bases between them. Germline CDR1 and CDR2: MNHEY and SMNVEV (reference sequence). The CDR3 has 17 amino acids.